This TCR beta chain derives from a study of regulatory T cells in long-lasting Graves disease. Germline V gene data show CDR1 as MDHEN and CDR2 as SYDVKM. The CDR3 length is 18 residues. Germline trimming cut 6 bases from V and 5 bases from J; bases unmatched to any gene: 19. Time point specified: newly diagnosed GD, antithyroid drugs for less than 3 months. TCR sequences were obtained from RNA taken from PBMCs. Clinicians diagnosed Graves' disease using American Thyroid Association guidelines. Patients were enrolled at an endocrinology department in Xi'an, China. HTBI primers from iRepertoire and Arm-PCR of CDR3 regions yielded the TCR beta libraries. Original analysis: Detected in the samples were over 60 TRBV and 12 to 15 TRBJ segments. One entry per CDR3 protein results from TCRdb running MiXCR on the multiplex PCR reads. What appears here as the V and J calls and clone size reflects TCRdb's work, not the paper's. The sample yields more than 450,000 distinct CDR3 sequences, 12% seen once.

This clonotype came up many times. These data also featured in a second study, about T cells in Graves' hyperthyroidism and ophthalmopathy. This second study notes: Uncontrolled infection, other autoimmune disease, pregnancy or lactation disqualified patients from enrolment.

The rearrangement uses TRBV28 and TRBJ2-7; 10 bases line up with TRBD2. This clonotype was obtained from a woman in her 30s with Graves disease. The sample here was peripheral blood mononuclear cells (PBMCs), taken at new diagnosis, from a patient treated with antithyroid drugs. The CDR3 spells CASRQEPSGRAWVHEQYF. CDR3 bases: TGTGCCAGCAGACAAGAGCCTAGCGGGAGAGCCTGGGTTCACGAGCAGTACTTC.